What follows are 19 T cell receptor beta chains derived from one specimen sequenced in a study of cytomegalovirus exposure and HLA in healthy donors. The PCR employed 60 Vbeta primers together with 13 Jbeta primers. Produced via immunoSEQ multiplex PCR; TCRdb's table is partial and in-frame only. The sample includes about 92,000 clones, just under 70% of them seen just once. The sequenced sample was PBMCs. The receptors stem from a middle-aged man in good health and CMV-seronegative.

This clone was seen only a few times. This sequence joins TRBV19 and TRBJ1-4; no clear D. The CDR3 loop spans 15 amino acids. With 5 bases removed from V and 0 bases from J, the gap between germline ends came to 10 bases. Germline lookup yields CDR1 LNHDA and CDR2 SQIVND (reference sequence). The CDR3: CASSRTASTNEKLFF. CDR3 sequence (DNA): TGTGCCAGTAGTCGTACAGCTTCAACTAATGAAAAACTGTTTTTT.

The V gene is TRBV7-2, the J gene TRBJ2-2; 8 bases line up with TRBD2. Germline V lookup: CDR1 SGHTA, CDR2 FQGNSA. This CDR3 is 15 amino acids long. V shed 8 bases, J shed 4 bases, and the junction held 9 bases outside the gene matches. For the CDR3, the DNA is TGTGCCAGCTTCCCTCCCGGGGGGGTCACCGGGGAGCTGTTTTTT. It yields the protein CASFPPGGVTGELFF.

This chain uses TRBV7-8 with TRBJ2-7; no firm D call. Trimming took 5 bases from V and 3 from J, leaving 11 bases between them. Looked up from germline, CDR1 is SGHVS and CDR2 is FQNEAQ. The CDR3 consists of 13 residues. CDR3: CASSETSIYEQYV. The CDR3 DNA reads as TGTGCCAGCAGCGAGACAAGTATCTACGAGCAGTACGTC.

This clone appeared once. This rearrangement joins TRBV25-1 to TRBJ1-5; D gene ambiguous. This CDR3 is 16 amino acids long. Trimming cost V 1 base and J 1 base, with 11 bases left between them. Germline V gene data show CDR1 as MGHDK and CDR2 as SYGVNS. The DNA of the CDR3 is TGTGCCAGCAGTGAATCGGTAGTCTCGAGCAATCAGCCCCAGCATTTT. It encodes CASSESVVSSNQPQHF.

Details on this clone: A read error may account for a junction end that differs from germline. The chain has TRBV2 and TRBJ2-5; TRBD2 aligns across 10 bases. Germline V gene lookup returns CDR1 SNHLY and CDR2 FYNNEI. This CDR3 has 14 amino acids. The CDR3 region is CASIEREGQKTQYF. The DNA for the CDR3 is TGTGCCAGCATCGAGCGGGAGGGCCAAAAGACCCAGTACTTC.

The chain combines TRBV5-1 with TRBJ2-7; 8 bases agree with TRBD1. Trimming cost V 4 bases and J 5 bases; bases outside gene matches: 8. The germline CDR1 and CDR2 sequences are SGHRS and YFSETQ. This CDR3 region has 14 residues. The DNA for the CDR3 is TGCGCCAGCAGCGCTGGACAGGGTTGGGACGAGCAGTACGTC. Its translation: CASSAGQGWDEQYV.

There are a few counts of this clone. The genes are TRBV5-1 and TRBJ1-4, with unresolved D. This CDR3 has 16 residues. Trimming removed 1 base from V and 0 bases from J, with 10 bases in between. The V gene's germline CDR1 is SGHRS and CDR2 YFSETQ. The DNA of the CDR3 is TGCGCCAGCAGCTTGACAAGACATGCAACTAATGAAAAACTGTTTTTT. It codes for CASSLTRHATNEKLFF.

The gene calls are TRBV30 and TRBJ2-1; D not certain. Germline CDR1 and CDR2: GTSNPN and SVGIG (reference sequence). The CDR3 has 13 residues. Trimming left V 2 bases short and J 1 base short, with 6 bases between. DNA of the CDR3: TGTGCCTGGAGTACCGGGTCCTACAATGAGCAGTTCTTC. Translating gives CAWSTGSYNEQFF.

The CDR3 DNA reads as TGTGCCAGCAGTCCCACCAGGGGGGTCCCTGAAGCTTTCTTT. Translating it yields CASSPTRGVPEAFF. This chain links TRBV27 with TRBJ1-1, with 7 bases that match TRBD1. The germline V gene has CDR1 MNHEY and CDR2 SMNVEV (reference sequence). V dropped 5 bases and J dropped 6; count of bases not matched to a gene: 9. The CDR3 runs to 14 residues.

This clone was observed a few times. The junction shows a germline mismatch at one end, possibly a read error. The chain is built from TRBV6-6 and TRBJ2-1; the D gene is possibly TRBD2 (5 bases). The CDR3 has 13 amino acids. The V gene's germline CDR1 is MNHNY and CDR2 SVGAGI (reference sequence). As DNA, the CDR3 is TGTGCCAGCAGTTACTCGGAGGCCTCTCCCCGGGTCTTC. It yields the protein CASSYSEASPRVF.

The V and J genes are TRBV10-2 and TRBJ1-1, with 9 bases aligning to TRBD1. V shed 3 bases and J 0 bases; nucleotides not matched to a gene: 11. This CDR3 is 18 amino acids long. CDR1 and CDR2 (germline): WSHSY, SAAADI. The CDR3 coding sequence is TGCGCCAGCAGTGATGTACCGGGACAGGGAATTATGAACACTGAAGCTTTCTTT. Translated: CASSDVPGQGIMNTEAFF.

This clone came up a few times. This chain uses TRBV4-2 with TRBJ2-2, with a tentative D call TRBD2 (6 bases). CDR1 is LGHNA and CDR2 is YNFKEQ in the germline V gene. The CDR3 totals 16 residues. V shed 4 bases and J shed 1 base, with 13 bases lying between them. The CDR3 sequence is CASSPRAGRNTGELFF. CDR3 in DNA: TGTGCCAGCAGCCCTCGGGCGGGACGGAACACCGGGGAGCTGTTTTTT.

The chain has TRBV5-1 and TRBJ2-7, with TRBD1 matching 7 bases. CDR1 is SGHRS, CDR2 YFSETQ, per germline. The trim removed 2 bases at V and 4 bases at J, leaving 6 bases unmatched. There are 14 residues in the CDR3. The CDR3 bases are TGCGCCAGCAGCTTTTCGGGACAGAGATACGAGCAGTACTTC. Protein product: CASSFSGQRYEQYF.

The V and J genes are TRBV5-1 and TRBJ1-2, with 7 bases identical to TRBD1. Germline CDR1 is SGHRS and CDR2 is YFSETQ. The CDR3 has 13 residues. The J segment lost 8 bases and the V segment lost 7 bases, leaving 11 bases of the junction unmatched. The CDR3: CASSFGTEGGYTF. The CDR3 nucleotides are TGCGCCAGCTCCTTCGGGACAGAAGGCGGCTACACCTTC. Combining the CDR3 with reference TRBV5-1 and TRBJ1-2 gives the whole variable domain KAGVTQTPRYLIKTRGQQVTLSCSPISGHRSVSWYQQTPGQGLQFLFEYFSETQRNKGNFPGRFSGRQFSNSRSEMNVSTLELGDSALYLCASSFGTEGGYTFGSGTRLTVV.

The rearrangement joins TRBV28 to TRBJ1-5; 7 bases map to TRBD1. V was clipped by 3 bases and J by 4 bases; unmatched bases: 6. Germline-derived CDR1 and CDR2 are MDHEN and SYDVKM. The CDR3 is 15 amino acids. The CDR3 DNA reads TGTGCCAGCAGTTTCAGCAGGGGGAGGAATCAGCCCCAGCATTTT. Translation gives CASSFSRGRNQPQHF.

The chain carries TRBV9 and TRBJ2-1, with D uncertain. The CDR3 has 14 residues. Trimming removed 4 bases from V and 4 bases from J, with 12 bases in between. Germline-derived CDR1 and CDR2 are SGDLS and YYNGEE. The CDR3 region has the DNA TGTGCCAGCAGCCTTGAGGCACTATACAATGAGCAGTTCTTC. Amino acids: CASSLEALYNEQFF.

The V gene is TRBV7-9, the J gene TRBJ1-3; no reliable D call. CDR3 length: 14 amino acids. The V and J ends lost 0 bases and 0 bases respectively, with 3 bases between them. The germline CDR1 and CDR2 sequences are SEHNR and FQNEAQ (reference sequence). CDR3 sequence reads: CASSLASSGNTIYF. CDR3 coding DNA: TGTGCCAGCAGCTTAGCCTCCTCTGGAAACACCATATATTTT.

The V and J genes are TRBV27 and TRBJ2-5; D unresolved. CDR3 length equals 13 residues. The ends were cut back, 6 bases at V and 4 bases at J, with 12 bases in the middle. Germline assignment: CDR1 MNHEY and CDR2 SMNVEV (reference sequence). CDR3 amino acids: CASSPMRRETQYF. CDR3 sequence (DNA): TGTGCCAGCAGCCCAATGAGAAGAGAGACCCAGTACTTC.

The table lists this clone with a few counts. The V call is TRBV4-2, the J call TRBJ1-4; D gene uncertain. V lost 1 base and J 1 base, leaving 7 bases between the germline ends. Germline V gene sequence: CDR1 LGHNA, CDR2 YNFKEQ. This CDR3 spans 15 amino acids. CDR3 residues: CASSQGTRTNEKLFF. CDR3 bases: TGTGCCAGCAGCCAAGGGACTCGAACTAATGAAAAACTGTTTTTT.